This T cell receptor beta chain emerged from a study of radiotherapy plus CTLA-4 blockade in lung cancer. Overall study findings and caveats: Early clonal dynamics of blood T cells, together with interferon-beta, were reported as the best response predictor. Expansion of tumor-derived TCR clones was observed in blood after radiotherapy plus ipilimumab.

The V gene end was trimmed by 3 bases and the J gene end by 4 bases; junction bases not matched to a gene: 7. This CDR3 contains 15 residues. CDR1 and CDR2 from the germline V gene are SGHNT and YYREEE (reference sequence). As to this clone: Its antigen remains unidentified.

Here immunoSEQ multiplex PCR was the method, and the copy in TCRdb shows in-frame clones only, minus some. There are about 110,000 clones in the sample; over 75% occur only once, and around 2% lies in the top ten. With ipilimumab providing CTLA-4 blockade, focal radiation was administered to patients who had chemo-refractory metastatic non-small-cell lung cancer. The source of this sequence is a human donor with non-small cell lung cancer that progressed on radiotherapy plus ipilimumab. Some clones in this sample may be carry-over from other donors' samples. The V and J genes are TRBV5-4 and TRBJ1-2, with 9 nucleotides matching TRBD1. Sequences were derived from peripheral blood, sampled from a patient treated with radiotherapy plus ipilimumab. CDR3 loop: CASSWDREGFYGYTF. The DNA for the CDR3 is TGTGCCAGCAGCTGGGACAGGGAGGGTTTCTATGGCTACACCTTC.